A single sample is the source of the 20 T cell receptor beta chains below, sequenced in a study of blood T cell repertoires in COVID-19. Clones were read by immunoSEQ multiplex PCR, and TCRdb kept only the in-frame ones, dropping some. The data hold hundreds of thousands of clones, with 80% to 90% observed a single time. The sequencing input was peripheral blood. The receptors were sampled from a woman between 25 and 40 years old with COVID-19, enrolled during active disease.

This clone was recorded only once. The chain employs TRBV3-1 (or the pseudogene TRBV3-2) and TRBJ1-1, with no clear D. Trimming left V 3 bases short and J 1 base short, with 12 bases between. There are 15 residues in the CDR3. In germline, CDR1 is LGHDT, CDR2 YNNKEL (reference sequence). The CDR3 loop is CASSHGERRNTEAFF. In DNA form, the CDR3 reads TGTGCCAGCAGCCACGGAGAAAGAAGGAACACTGAAGCTTTCTTT.

The gene calls are TRBV30 and TRBJ2-1; TRBD2 agrees at 12 bases. Germline V gene sequence: CDR1 GTSNPN, CDR2 SVGIG (reference sequence). Trimming took 4 bases from V and 8 from J; bases not matched to a gene: 18. The CDR3 runs to 18 residues. The CDR3 here is CAWTSWQVETSGSYEQFF. Written as DNA, the CDR3 is TGTGCCTGGACAAGTTGGCAGGTGGAGACTAGCGGGAGTTATGAGCAGTTCTTC.

The rearrangement uses TRBV5-4 and TRBJ1-6; D is uncertain. Germline-derived CDR1 and CDR2 are SGHNT and YYREEE (reference sequence). Trimming took 0 bases from V and 7 from J, leaving 11 bases between them. The CDR3 contains 15 residues. DNA of the CDR3: TGTGCCAGCAGCTTGGTTGGGCGCAGGAATTCACCCCTCCACTTT. It yields the protein CASSLVGRRNSPLHF.

The gene calls are TRBV19 and TRBJ2-1; 11 bases are a match to TRBD2. CDR1 and CDR2 from the germline V gene are LNHDA and SQIVND (reference sequence). V trimming: 5 bases; J trimming: 4 bases; junction bases outside the gene matches: 4. The CDR3 runs to 15 residues. The CDR3 sequence: CASSRGLAEYNEQFF. Written as DNA, the CDR3 is TGTGCCAGTAGTCGGGGACTAGCGGAGTACAATGAGCAGTTCTTC.

J is TRBJ2-1 and V is TRBV6-5; D possibly corresponds to TRBD2 (6 bases). The length of the CDR3 is 15 residues. Germline V gene data show CDR1 as MNHEY and CDR2 as SVGAGI. V dropped 0 bases and J dropped 6 bases, with 12 bases sitting between them. The CDR3 protein is CASSYSSGVLNEQFF. As DNA, the CDR3 is TGTGCCAGCAGTTACTCTAGCGGAGTACTCAATGAGCAGTTCTTC.

The chain employs TRBV7-8 and TRBJ2-5, with 10 bases identical to TRBD2. The CDR3 runs 16 residues. Per germline, CDR1 SGHVS and CDR2 FQNEAQ. Unmatched junction bases numbered 3, after V lost 1 base and J lost 1 base. CDR3 residues: CASSLGSSGSQETQYF. CDR3 in DNA: TGTGCCAGCAGCTTAGGTTCTAGCGGGAGCCAAGAGACCCAGTACTTC. The full variable domain, with the rest looked up from reference TRBV7-8 and TRBJ2-5, is GAGVSQSPRYKVAKRGQDVALRCDPISGHVSLFWYQQALGQGPEFLTYFQNEAQLDKSGLPSDRFFAERPEGSVSTLKIQRTQQEDSAVYLCASSLGSSGSQETQYFGPGTRLLVL.

This clone has a single count. The gene calls are TRBV13 and TRBJ1-2; 7 bases fit TRBD1. CDR3 length equals 13 residues. V shed 5 bases, J shed 5 bases, and the junction held 5 bases outside the gene matches. Germline CDR1 and CDR2: PRHDT and FYEKMQ (reference sequence). CDR3 nucleotide sequence: TGTGCCAGCAGCCCCGGGACAGCATATGGCTACACCTTC. It is translated as CASSPGTAYGYTF.

The chain joins TRBV7-8 to TRBJ2-7; D perhaps matches TRBD1 (5 bases). V was trimmed by 1 base and J by 6 bases, leaving 16 bases between them. The CDR3 length is 15 residues. CDR1 is SGHVS and CDR2 is FQNEAQ in the germline V gene. The chain's CDR3 is CASSLVPGLGVEQYV. CDR3 nucleotide sequence: TGTGCCAGCAGCTTAGTTCCTGGGCTAGGGGTCGAGCAGTACGTC.

This clone was found once. The V call is TRBV20-1, the J call TRBJ1-5; TRBD1 matches at 7 bases. This CDR3 is 15 amino acids long. CDR1 is DFQATT, CDR2 SNEGSKA, per germline (reference sequence). After removal of 3 bases from V and 9 bases from J, the junction contained 14 bases not matched to a gene. The CDR3 region is CSASPRDRHRLPQHF. For the CDR3, the DNA is TGCAGTGCTAGTCCAAGGGACAGACATAGGTTGCCCCAGCATTTT.

This chain links TRBV10-3 with TRBJ2-7; 8 bases align to TRBD1. V dropped 6 bases and J dropped 4; count of bases not matched to a gene: 8. The CDR3 sequence is 14 residues long. Germline CDR1 and CDR2: ENHRY and SYGVKD. CDR3 DNA sequence: TGTGCCATCAGGTGGGACAGGTCCAGGTACGAGCAGTACTTC. Translation: CAIRWDRSRYEQYF.

The chain employs TRBV18 and TRBJ2-7, with unresolved D. CDR3 size: 15 residues. Germline V lookup: CDR1 KGHSH, CDR2 LQKENI. V dropped 0 bases and J dropped 4 bases, with 13 bases sitting between them. The CDR3 region has the DNA TGTGCCAGCTCACCACCTTCGACACCATCTTACGAGCAGTACTTC. The encoded protein is CASSPPSTPSYEQYF. The full variable domain, completed using reference TRBV18 and TRBJ2-7, is NAGVMQNPRHLVRRRGQEARLRCSPMKGHSHVYWYRQLPEEGLKFMVYLQKENIIDESGMPKERFSAEFPKEGPSILRIQQVVRGDSAAYFCASSPPSTPSYEQYFGPGTRLTVT.

The genes are TRBV4-3 and TRBJ2-1, with no clear D. There are 16 residues in the CDR3. V was cut by 0 bases and J by 3 bases, with 12 bases left in between. CDR1 is LGHNA, CDR2 YSLEER, per germline. This chain's CDR3 is CASSQEAKLLYNEQFF. Here the CDR3 DNA reads TGCGCCAGCAGCCAAGAAGCGAAGCTCCTCTACAATGAGCAGTTCTTC.

The chain combines TRBV4-3 with TRBJ2-1; D gene ambiguous. Germline CDR1 reads LGHNA; CDR2 reads YSLEER. This CDR3 has 13 residues. Trimming stripped 0 bases from V and 10 bases from J, with 10 bases between. This CDR3 is CASSQDISREQFF. The CDR3 DNA is TGCGCCAGCAGCCAAGATATATCGAGGGAGCAGTTCTTC.

The chain combines TRBV6-1 with TRBJ1-1; D is perhaps TRBD1 (6 bases). Between the trimmed V and J ends, which lost 0 bases and 11 bases, there was a span of 13 bases. CDR3 length equals 13 residues. From germline, CDR1 is MNHNS and CDR2 SASEGT. The CDR3 is CASSEARGGRAFF. CDR3 nucleotide sequence: TGTGCCAGCAGTGAAGCGCGAGGGGGTAGGGCTTTCTTT.

V usage is TRBV5-1 and J usage is TRBJ2-1; TRBD2 is a possible D gene (6 bases). Germline values: CDR1 SGHRS, CDR2 YFSETQ. This CDR3 comprises 18 residues. V lost 2 bases, J lost 7 bases, and 25 bases lay in between. The CDR3 nucleotides read TGCGCCAGCAGCTTTAGAACCGGGACTCACGAGGGGCTAAATGAGCAGTTCTTC. As protein: CASSFRTGTHEGLNEQFF.

V and J are TRBV18 and TRBJ1-5; D unresolved. Trimming stripped 6 bases from V and 4 bases from J, with 16 bases between. The germline CDR1 and CDR2 sequences are KGHSH and LQKENI. The CDR3 spans 15 residues. CDR3 bases: TGTGCCAGCTCCCCTAGCGTAGGAAGTAATCAGCCCCAGCATTTT. Its protein is CASSPSVGSNQPQHF. Looking up the rest from reference TRBV18 and TRBJ1-5 gives the full variable domain: NAGVMQNPRHLVRRRGQEARLRCSPMKGHSHVYWYRQLPEEGLKFMVYLQKENIIDESGMPKERFSAEFPKEGPSILRIQQVVRGDSAAYFCASSPSVGSNQPQHFGDGTRLSIL.

The chain recombines TRBV5-1 with TRBJ2-7, with a weak D call TRBD2 (5 bases). The CDR3 extends over 14 amino acids. With 4 bases removed from V and 7 bases from J, the gap between germline ends came to 18 bases. The germline V gene has CDR1 SGHRS and CDR2 YFSETQ. The CDR3 nucleotides read TGCGCCAGCAGCCCATCCGGGCCGCCGGGAGAGCAGTACTTC. Translating it yields CASSPSGPPGEQYF.

The chain links TRBV9 to TRBJ2-3, with 10 nucleotides matching TRBD1. The CDR3 covers 16 residues. With 3 bases clipped from V and 5 bases from J, the junction kept 9 bases outside the gene matches. Germline CDR1 SGDLS, CDR2 YYNGEE. The CDR3 sequence: CASSAYPGQGIDTQYF. Written as DNA, the CDR3 is TGTGCCAGCAGCGCGTATCCGGGACAGGGGATAGATACGCAGTATTTT.

In DNA, the CDR3 is TGTGCCAGCAGCACCAGAGGGTCTGAGCGGGAGGGCCGCGGGGAGCTGTTTTTT. This encodes CASSTRGSEREGRGELFF. V and J are TRBV9 and TRBJ2-2; TRBD2 agrees at 10 bases. This CDR3 region has 18 residues. CDR1 is SGDLS and CDR2 is YYNGEE in the germline V gene. V was clipped by 4 bases and J by 7 bases; unmatched bases: 16. Full variable domain (outside the CDR3, taken from reference TRBV9 and TRBJ2-2): DSGVTQTPKHLITATGQRVTLRCSPRSGDLSVYWYQQSLDQGLQFLIQYYNGEERAKGNILERFSAQQFPDLHSELNLSSLELGDSALYFCASSTRGSEREGRGELFFGEGSRLTVL.

The V call is TRBV3-1 (or the pseudogene TRBV3-2), the J call TRBJ1-2, with D hard to call. Deletions cut 3 bases from V and 8 bases from J, with 13 bases between. The CDR3 runs to 13 residues. Germline lookup yields CDR1 LGHDT and CDR2 YNNKEL (reference sequence). CDR3 amino acids: CASSQGRVRGYTF. CDR3 nucleotides: TGTGCCAGCAGCCAGGGGAGAGTTAGAGGCTACACCTTC.